Listed below are T cell receptor beta chains from one sample, sequenced in a study of T cell responses to AZD1222 COVID-19 vaccine. The repertoire was sequenced with immunoSEQ multiplex PCR; TCRdb's copy has only in-frame clones and lacks some. The sample has approximately 150,000 clones; about 90% are singletons. The sequences come from peripheral blood, collected 28 days after the second AZD1222 dose. These receptors all stem from an adult who received the AZD1222 COVID-19 vaccine. Both conserved end residues are part of each CDR3.

CDR3 length,V gene,CDR3 protein
15,TRBV29-1,CSAISGQYVGYGYTF
14,TRBV9,CASSALTGETEAFF
14,TRBV7-9,CASSSRGQDEKLFF
11,TRBV20-1,CSARDSNGYTF
14,TRBV19,CASSTTGRGETQYF
13,TRBV30,CAWSTGLQETQYF
13,TRBV3-1/TRBV3-2,CASTRTGDTEAFF
11,TRBV27,CASREGGFAFF
16,TRBV7-9,CASSLRGSSSYNEQFF
14,TRBV6-5,CASRQGEENQPQHF
15,TRBV4-2,CASSQDLVENTEAFF
13,TRBV7-8,CASSLAPGGGAFF
13,TRBV3-1/TRBV3-2,CASSVTGVTEAFF
17,TRBV9,CASSVEGARVSGNTIYF
16,TRBV4-1,CASSQGVRPRTYEQYF
13,TRBV19,CATGQGARTEAFF
12,TRBV29-1,CSARYGGDEQFF
16,TRBV7-8,CASSPVTDRGGQPQHF
13,TRBV5-4,CASSSWTGYGYTF
14,TRBV28,CASSLPQDNEKLFF
14,TRBV5-1,CASSQSGTDGEQYF
13,TRBV2,CASRPGRTHEQYF
16,TRBV9,CASSVWDRTVTGELFF
16,TRBV2,CASDPQLKVTPGELFF
14,TRBV5-1,CASSLEPNTGELFF
17,TRBV6-2/TRBV6-3,CASSDSGHSSSGNTIYF
17,TRBV10-3,CAISDKRGPSYTDTQYF
15,TRBV9,CASSPRADPNQPQHF
14,TRBV12-5,CASGLGQTNQPQHF
13,TRBV6-5,CASSLTGGYGYTF
16,TRBV19,CASRDQGSSSGNTIYF
13,TRBV7-3,CASSPARDYGYTF
14,TRBV5-1,CASRSAGEGSPLHF
14,TRBV6-4,CASSERGGHYGYTF
13,TRBV6-5,CASSNAGAGEQYF
12,TRBV7-9,CASSLARREAFF
12,TRBV3-1/TRBV3-2,CASSPGTREQFF
16,TRBV5-1,CASSLGSGGFNYGYTF
15,TRBV3-1/TRBV3-2,CASSRNQGQNYGYTF
17,TRBV3-1/TRBV3-2,CASSQVVSGGNTDTQYF
11,TRBV14,CASRQGTEAFF